This passage covers 15 T cell receptor beta chains from one sample sequenced in a study of T cells of healthy individuals. TCRdb reanalysed the 5' RACE reads using MiXCR and keeps one entry per CDR3 protein. The table shows over 95,000 distinct CDR3 sequences, with under 20% occurring only once. The receptors were gathered from a human donor in good health.

J is TRBJ2-1 and V is TRBV5-1, with D possibly being TRBD2 (5 bases). The ends were cut back, 0 bases at V and 7 bases at J, with 8 bases in the middle. Germline V gene data show CDR1 as SGHRS and CDR2 as YFSETQ. This CDR3 has 13 residues. The CDR3 DNA follows: TGCGCCAGCAGCTTGGGAGGGCTGAATGAGCAGTTCTTC. It translates to CASSLGGLNEQFF.

This clonotype turned up a few times. In DNA, the CDR3 is TGCGCCAGCAGCCAAGAGCGGGGTGCGGCTAATGAAAAACTGTTTTTT. This codes for CASSQERGAANEKLFF. The gene calls are TRBV4-3 and TRBJ1-4; D call uncertain. CDR1 is LGHNA and CDR2 is YSLEER in the germline V gene. The CDR3 is made up of 16 amino acids. With 0 bases removed from V and 3 bases from J, the gap between germline ends came to 11 bases.

As regards this clonotype: A much larger clone lies one base from this, so it may be a read error. J is TRBJ1-1 and V is TRBV6-5; D remains unclear. Germline V gives CDR1 MNHEY, CDR2 SVGAGI. The CDR3 runs 13 residues. The CDR3 DNA reads as TGTGCCAGCAGTTACGGACGGAACACTGAAGCTTCCTTT. Translating gives CASSYGRNTEASF.

This clonotype was recorded many times. V usage is TRBV29-1 and J usage is TRBJ2-3, with D possibly called TRBD1 or TRBD2 (5 bases each). The V and J ends lost 6 bases and 2 bases respectively, with 9 bases between them. Germline lookup yields CDR1 SQVTM and CDR2 ANQGSEA. This CDR3 comprises 12 residues. The CDR3 DNA follows: TGCAGCGTGGGGACGGACACAGATACGCAGTATTTT. Translating it yields CSVGTDTDTQYF.

The V call is TRBV6-2 or TRBV6-3, the J call TRBJ1-5, with D unclear. The CDR3 spans 18 residues. The germline CDR1 and CDR2 sequences are MNHEY and SVGEGT. Trimming cost V 2 bases and J 2 bases, with 19 bases left between them. CDR3 coding DNA: TGTGCCAGCAGTTACGACACCATCGACCGTCGACGCAATCAGCCCCAGCATTTT. Its protein is CASSYDTIDRRRNQPQHF.

This clonotype was seen repeatedly, ten times or more. The J gene is TRBJ2-2, the V gene TRBV12-3 or TRBV12-4, with 7 bases that match TRBD2. The CDR3 has 15 residues. V trimming: 2 bases; J trimming: 5 bases; junction bases outside the gene matches: 5. This CDR3 reads CASSLSASGTGELFF. The CDR3 bases are TGTGCCAGCAGTTTATCGGCTAGCGGTACCGGGGAGCTGTTTTTT.

As concerns this clonotype: The junction differs from germline at one of its ends, possibly a read error. The chain uses TRBV10-2 and TRBJ2-5, with a weak D call TRBD2 (6 bases). The CDR3 spans 12 residues. CDR1 and CDR2 (germline): WSHSY, SAAADI. The CDR3 nucleotides read TGCGCCAGCAGCGCCACCGGGAGCCGCGGGGACTTC. Its translation: CASSATGSRGDF.

This clonotype came up a few times. This chain joins TRBV4-3 and TRBJ2-3; the D gene could be TRBD1 or TRBD2 (5 bases each). The CDR3 is made up of 14 amino acids. Germline loops: CDR1 LGHNA, CDR2 YSLEER. V gave up 0 bases and J gave up 4 bases, with 8 bases separating them. The CDR3, as DNA: TGCGCCAGCAGCCAAGATAGGGGAGCAGATACGCAGTATTTT. This sequence encodes CASSQDRGADTQYF.

The chain uses TRBV20-1 and TRBJ1-6, with TRBD1 identical over 7 bases. Germline CDR1 DFQATT, CDR2 SNEGSKA (reference sequence). V was pared by 5 bases and J by 5 bases, with 9 bases of the junction left unmatched. This CDR3 spans 15 amino acids. CDR3: CSAPREQGNNSPLHF. DNA of the CDR3: TGCAGTGCTCCCCGAGAACAGGGGAATAATTCACCCCTCCACTTT.

This clonotype was seen only once. The rearrangement links TRBV7-9 to TRBJ2-1, with 7 bases matching TRBD1. The CDR3 has 14 amino acids. CDR1 is SEHNR and CDR2 is FQNEAQ in the germline V gene (reference sequence). J gave up 2 bases and V 5 bases, and 3 bases lay outside the gene matches. For the CDR3, the DNA is TGTGCCAGCAGCCGGGACAGCGCCTACAATGAGCAGTTCTTC. Translating it yields CASSRDSAYNEQFF. Combining the CDR3 with reference TRBV7-9 and TRBJ2-1 gives the whole variable domain DTGVSQNPRHKITKRGQNVTFRCDPISEHNRLYWYRQTLGQGPEFLTYFQNEAQLEKSRLLSDRFSAERPKGSFSTLEIQRTEQGDSAMYLCASSRDSAYNEQFFGPGTRLTVL.

This clonotype was found many times. The chain joins TRBV10-3 to TRBJ2-7, with unresolved D. Germline CDR1 and CDR2: ENHRY and SYGVKD. The ends were cut back, 4 bases at V and 1 base at J, with 8 bases in the middle. The CDR3 is 13 residues long. The CDR3 sequence: CAISGGVSYEQYF. CDR3 nucleotides: TGTGCCATCAGTGGAGGAGTTTCCTACGAGCAGTACTTC.

This clonotype was picked up a small number of times. The V and J genes are TRBV15 and TRBJ2-3, with a possible D match to TRBD2 (5 bases). CDR3 length: 14 residues. With 5 bases removed from V and 2 bases from J, the gap between germline ends came to 11 bases. Germline lookup yields CDR1 LNHNV and CDR2 YYDKDF (reference sequence). CDR3 sequence (DNA): TGTGCCACCAGCCAGCGGAAGAACACAGATACGCAGTATTTT. Translating it yields CATSQRKNTDTQYF.

This clonotype has a count of ten or more. The chain combines TRBV12-3 or TRBV12-4 with TRBJ2-7, with a possible D match to TRBD2 (6 bases). The CDR3 has 14 residues. The V gene lost 6 bases and the J gene lost 0 bases, with 12 bases spanning the gap. The CDR3 region has the DNA TGTGCCAGCAGGACTACGGGACTCTCCTACGAGCAGTACTTC. Its protein is CASRTTGLSYEQYF.

This clonotype was seen more than once but under ten times. The chain links TRBV20-1 to TRBJ2-7; 12 bases match TRBD1. This CDR3 region has 15 residues. CDR1 DFQATT and CDR2 SNEGSKA come from the germline V gene (reference sequence). V gave up 3 bases and J gave up 7 bases; unmatched junction bases: 10. The CDR3 loop is CSARAPGQGAGEQYF. For the CDR3, the DNA is TGCAGTGCTAGGGCTCCGGGACAGGGGGCTGGTGAGCAGTACTTC.

On this clonotype: With a much larger clone just one base away, this may be a read error. V and J are TRBV18 and TRBJ1-5, with D unresolved. V shed 6 bases and J shed 4 bases, with 16 bases lying between them. There are 15 residues in the CDR3. From germline, CDR1 is KGHSH and CDR2 LQKENI. CDR3 bases: TGTGCCAGCTCTCCTAACTGGCAGGAGAATCAGCCCCAGCATTTT. It codes for CASSPNWQENQPQHF.